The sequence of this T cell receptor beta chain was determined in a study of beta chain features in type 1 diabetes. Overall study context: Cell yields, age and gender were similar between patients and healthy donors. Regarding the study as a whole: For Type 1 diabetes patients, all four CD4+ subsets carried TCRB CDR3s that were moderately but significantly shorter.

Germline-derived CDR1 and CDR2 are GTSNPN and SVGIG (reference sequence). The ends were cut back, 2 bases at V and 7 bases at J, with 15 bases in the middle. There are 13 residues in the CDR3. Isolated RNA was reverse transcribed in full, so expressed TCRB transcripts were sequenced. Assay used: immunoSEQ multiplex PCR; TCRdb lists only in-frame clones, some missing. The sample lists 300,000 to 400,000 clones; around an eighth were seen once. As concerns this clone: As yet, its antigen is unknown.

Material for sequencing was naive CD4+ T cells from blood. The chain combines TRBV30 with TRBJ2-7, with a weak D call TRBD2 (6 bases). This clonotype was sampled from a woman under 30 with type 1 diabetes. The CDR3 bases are TGTGCCTGGAGTCCTGGGACCGCGGGGGAGCAGTACTTC. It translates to CAWSPGTAGEQYF.